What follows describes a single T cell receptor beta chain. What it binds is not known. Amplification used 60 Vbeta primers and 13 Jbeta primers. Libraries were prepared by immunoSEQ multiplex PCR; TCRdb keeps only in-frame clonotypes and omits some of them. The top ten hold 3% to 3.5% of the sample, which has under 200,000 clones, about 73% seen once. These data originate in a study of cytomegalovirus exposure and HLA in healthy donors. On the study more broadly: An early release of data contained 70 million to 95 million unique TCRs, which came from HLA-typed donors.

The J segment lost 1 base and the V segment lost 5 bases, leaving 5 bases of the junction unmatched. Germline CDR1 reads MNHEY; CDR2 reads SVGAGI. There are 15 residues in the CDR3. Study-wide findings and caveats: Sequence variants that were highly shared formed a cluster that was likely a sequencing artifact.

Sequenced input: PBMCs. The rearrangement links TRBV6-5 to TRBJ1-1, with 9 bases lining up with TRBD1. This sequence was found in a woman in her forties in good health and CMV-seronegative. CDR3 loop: CASSGLGQGNTEAFF. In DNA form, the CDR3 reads TGTGCCAGCAGTGGGCTGGGACAGGGGAACACTGAAGCTTTCTTT.